These 25 T cell receptor beta chains share one sample of origin, sequenced in a study of response to subunit inactivated influenza vaccine. TCRdb passed the RT-PCR reads through MiXCR, listing each CDR3 protein once. The top ten hold roughly 11% of the sample, which has about 580,000 distinct CDR3 sequences, 14% seen once. Sequenced here: PBMCs from blood, sampled less than 13 days after vaccination. The receptors here all came from a man aged 50-60 years who received an inactivated influenza vaccine.

V gene TRBV20-1 combines with J gene TRBJ2-1, with TRBD2 identical over 11 bases. The V gene's germline CDR1 is DFQATT and CDR2 SNEGSKA (reference sequence). The CDR3 has 12 amino acids. In DNA form, the CDR3 reads TGCAGGGGGACTAGCGGAAACAATGAGCAGTTCTTC. This translates into CRGTSGNNEQFF.

This clonotype was seen a few times. This chain connects TRBV12-3 or TRBV12-4 to TRBJ1-5; D is uncertain. The CDR3 totals 12 residues. V was trimmed by 6 bases and J by 9 bases, leaving 12 bases between them. CDR3 amino acids: CASSAVPAPQHF. CDR3 in DNA: TGTGCCAGCAGCGCGGTCCCGGCGCCCCAGCATTTT.

This clonotype was detected only a few times. The chain carries TRBV12-3 or TRBV12-4 and TRBJ2-7; 14 nucleotides match TRBD2. V was pared by 6 bases and J by 5 bases, with 3 bases of the junction left unmatched. CDR3 size: 14 residues. The CDR3 loop is CASRKTSGRDEQYF. CDR3 DNA: TGTGCCAGCAGAAAGACTAGCGGGAGGGACGAGCAGTACTTC.

This clonotype was found a few times. This chain uses TRBV10-3 with TRBJ2-7; D may match TRBD1 or TRBD2 (5 bases each). Germline loops: CDR1 ENHRY, CDR2 SYGVKD. Trimming cost V 6 bases and J 6 bases, with 21 bases left between them. This CDR3 contains 15 residues. CDR3 sequence: CAISLPDGDGAEQYF. The CDR3 nucleotides are TGTGCCATCAGCCTCCCCGATGGAGACGGGGCCGAGCAGTACTTC.

This clonotype was recorded many times. This rearrangement joins TRBV7-2 to TRBJ1-5; unclear D gene. The germline V gene has CDR1 SGHTA and CDR2 FQGNSA. The CDR3 consists of 13 residues. The V gene lost 4 bases and the J gene lost 4 bases, with 8 bases spanning the gap. Here the CDR3 reads CASSSTLNQPQHF. CDR3 in DNA: TGTGCCAGCAGCTCCACACTTAATCAGCCCCAGCATTTT.

The chain carries TRBV3-1 and TRBJ2-7, with D unresolved. This CDR3 spans 12 amino acids. With 0 bases removed from V and 7 bases from J, the gap between germline ends came to 7 bases. Germline values: CDR1 LGHDT, CDR2 YNNKEL (reference sequence). In DNA form, the CDR3 reads TGTGCCAGCAGCCAAGATTTCAGGGAGCAGTACTTC. Translated, it gives CASSQDFREQYF.

Many counts were recorded for this clonotype. The chain joins TRBV2 to TRBJ1-2; TRBD1 aligns across 7 bases. The CDR3 covers 16 residues. J was trimmed by 8 bases and V by 2 bases; bases with no gene match: 14. Germline assignment: CDR1 SNHLY and CDR2 FYNNEI. The CDR3 region has the DNA TGTGCCAGCAGTGAACGTAGGACAGGCTCCCCTCAAGGCTACACCTTC. It is translated as CASSERRTGSPQGYTF. The full variable domain, rest sourced from reference TRBV2 and TRBJ1-2, is EPEVTQTPSHQVTQMGQEVILRCVPISNHLYFYWYRQILGQKVEFLVSFYNNEISEKSEIFDDQFSVERPDGSNFTLKIRSTKLEDSAMYFCASSERRTGSPQGYTFGSGTRLTVV.

This clonotype was seen a few times. A junction end diverges from the germline sequence, so it may reflect a read error. The chain joins TRBV5-1 to TRBJ1-1; 8 bases agree with TRBD1. The CDR3 runs 14 residues. Per germline, CDR1 SGHRS and CDR2 YFSETQ. The CDR3 here is CPSSLGDRGTEAFF. The CDR3 region has the DNA TGCCCCAGCAGCTTGGGTGACAGGGGAACTGAAGCTTTCTTT.

This clonotype was seen more than once but under ten times. The chain employs TRBV7-2 and TRBJ1-5; weak D call: TRBD1 (5 bases). Germline values: CDR1 SGHTA, CDR2 FQGNSA. The CDR3 has 15 residues. V shed 3 bases and J shed 5 bases, with 14 bases lying between them. The CDR3: CASSLGQAFDQPQHF. The DNA for the CDR3 is TGTGCCAGCAGCTTGGGGCAGGCTTTCGATCAGCCCCAGCATTTT.

This clonotype was observed a few times. The genes are TRBV5-6 and TRBJ2-7; 9 bases match TRBD2. Germline CDR1 and CDR2: SGHDT and YYEEEE. The CDR3 consists of 15 residues. After removal of 4 bases from V and 3 bases from J, the junction contained 8 bases not matched to a gene. CDR3 in DNA: TGTGCCAGCAGCCTCCGGGGACTAGCCGACTACGAGCAGTACTTC. It encodes CASSLRGLADYEQYF.

This rearrangement joins TRBV19 to TRBJ2-2, with D tentatively TRBD2 (5 bases). Between the trimmed V and J ends, which lost 1 base and 6 bases, there was a span of 12 bases. The CDR3 is made up of 15 amino acids. Germline CDR1 reads LNHDA; CDR2 reads SQIVND (reference sequence). CDR3 sequence reads: CASSIGRARAGELFF. The CDR3 DNA is TGTGCCAGTAGTATAGGAAGGGCGAGGGCCGGGGAGCTGTTTTTT.

This clonotype was counted only a few times. The chain has TRBV6-1 and TRBJ2-3, with TRBD2 matching over 7 bases. Germline-derived CDR1 and CDR2 are MNHNS and SASEGT. The junction had 8 bases not matched to a gene; V was cut back by 6 bases and J by 2 bases. This CDR3 comprises 15 residues. The CDR3 protein is CASREWGGYTDTQYF. In nucleotides, the CDR3 is TGTGCCAGCAGAGAGTGGGGGGGTTACACAGATACGCAGTATTTT.

The J gene is TRBJ1-4, the V gene TRBV12-3 or TRBV12-4, with TRBD1 matching over 9 bases. The CDR3 runs 14 residues. Trimming took 6 bases from V and 7 from J; bases not matched to a gene: 6. In DNA, the CDR3 is TGTGCCAGCAGCCAGACAGGGGGAGGTGAAAAACTGTTTTTT. It is translated as CASSQTGGGEKLFF.

This clonotype was detected only a few times. This sequence joins TRBV5-1 and TRBJ2-4; 7 nucleotides line up with TRBD1. There are 15 residues in the CDR3. Germline V gene sequence: CDR1 SGHRS, CDR2 YFSETQ. Germline trimming cut 4 bases from V and 1 base from J; bases unmatched to any gene: 5. The CDR3 DNA reads as TGCGCCAGCAGCGAGGGGGCTGGGGCCAAAAACATTCAGTACTTC. It yields the protein CASSEGAGAKNIQYF.

The V gene is TRBV5-1, the J gene TRBJ1-1; 7 bases are shared with TRBD1. Germline CDR1 is SGHRS and CDR2 is YFSETQ. This CDR3 is built from 13 residues. V gave up 3 bases and J gave up 4 bases; unmatched junction bases: 3. The CDR3 bases are TGCGCCAGCAGCTCACACAGGGGCACTGAAGCTTTCTTT. Its protein is CASSSHRGTEAFF.

In its sample, this clonotype was seen a few times. The chain couples TRBV20-1 to TRBJ1-2, with D perhaps matching TRBD1 (5 bases). The CDR3 totals 13 residues. V lost 0 bases to trimming and J lost 12 bases, with 17 bases between them. Looked up from germline, CDR1 is DFQATT and CDR2 is SNEGSKA (reference sequence). The CDR3 DNA is TGCAGTGCTAGAGATCCCAGGGATTTTGGGGACACCTTC. Amino acids: CSARDPRDFGDTF.

This clonotype was counted a few times. The chain couples TRBV7-9 to TRBJ2-7; no clear D. Between the trimmed V and J ends, which lost 5 bases and 0 bases, there was a span of 8 bases. CDR3 length equals 13 residues. Looked up from germline, CDR1 is SEHNR and CDR2 is FQNEAQ (reference sequence). The DNA for the CDR3 is TGTGCCAGCAGCAGGATCAGCTCCTACGAGCAGTACTTC. As protein: CASSRISSYEQYF.

This clonotype has more than one count but fewer than ten. The chain recombines TRBV25-1 with TRBJ2-7; the match to TRBD2 covers 7 bases. Germline V gene lookup returns CDR1 MGHDK and CDR2 SYGVNS. With 9 bases clipped from V and 5 bases from J, the junction kept 4 bases outside the gene matches. The CDR3 runs to 11 residues. The CDR3 coding sequence is TGTGCCAGTGTACTAGCGAACGAGCAGTACTTC. Amino acid sequence: CASVLANEQYF.

This clonotype has a count of ten or more. The V and J genes are TRBV12-3 or TRBV12-4 and TRBJ1-6, with D uncertain. V was cut by 6 bases and J by 8 bases, with 17 bases left in between. This CDR3 is built from 15 residues. In nucleotides, the CDR3 is TGTGCCAGCAGACCCCCCCGGGGTTTTTATTCACCCCTCCACTTT. Its protein is CASRPPRGFYSPLHF.

Many counts were recorded for this clonotype. The rearrangement joins TRBV7-3 to TRBJ1-1; D not resolved. CDR1 is SGHTA, CDR2 FQGTGA, per germline. Trimming left V 0 bases short and J 4 bases short, with 12 bases between. The CDR3 has 15 residues. CDR3 region: CASSLTFQGATEAFF. DNA of the CDR3: TGTGCCAGCAGCTTAACGTTCCAAGGTGCCACTGAAGCTTTCTTT.

This clonotype was recorded at least ten times. V is TRBV29-1 and J is TRBJ2-7; D ambiguous. The CDR3 consists of 11 residues. The V gene's germline CDR1 is SQVTM and CDR2 ANQGSEA. V dropped 2 bases and J dropped 3 bases, with 5 bases sitting between them. The CDR3 sequence is CSVELFYEQYF. DNA of the CDR3: TGCAGCGTTGAACTGTTCTACGAGCAGTACTTC.

This chain connects TRBV20-1 to TRBJ2-3; 7 bases map to TRBD1. CDR3 length: 14 amino acids. V lost 6 bases to trimming and J lost 0 bases; unmatched junction nucleotides: 6. The germline V gene has CDR1 DFQATT and CDR2 SNEGSKA (reference sequence). This CDR3 is CSALGQTSTDTQYF. DNA for the CDR3: TGCAGTGCCTTGGGACAGACTAGCACAGATACGCAGTATTTT.

This chain connects TRBV30 to TRBJ2-3; D remains ambiguous. Looked up from germline, CDR1 is GTSNPN and CDR2 is SVGIG (reference sequence). The CDR3 loop spans 13 amino acids. V was cut by 0 bases and J by 6 bases, with 10 bases left in between. CDR3 bases: TGTGCCTGGAGTGTAATGTCCTCCGATACGCAGTATTTT. It translates to CAWSVMSSDTQYF.

In its sample, this clonotype was seen a few times. The chain employs TRBV7-2 and TRBJ2-3; 9 bases match TRBD2. The CDR3 covers 17 residues. The ends lost 5 bases at V and 1 base at J; junction bases unmatched: 10. Germline loops: CDR1 SGHTA, CDR2 FQGNSA. The CDR3 DNA reads TGTGCCAGCAGCCCAAGAGCGGGAGGCCGGGGCACAGATACGCAGTATTTT. This gives the protein CASSPRAGGRGTDTQYF.

Only a few counts were recorded for this clonotype. This chain connects TRBV3-1 to TRBJ1-2; TRBD1 is a possible D gene (6 bases). The CDR3 spans 20 residues. Trimming pared 4 bases from V and 2 bases from J, leaving 29 bases between. Germline V lookup: CDR1 LGHDT, CDR2 YNNKEL (reference sequence). CDR3 residues: CASSPSGVHFWGASNYGYTF. The DNA for the CDR3 is TGTGCCAGCAGCCCTAGTGGGGTCCACTTCTGGGGGGCGTCGAACTATGGCTACACCTTC.